Each of the 31 T cell receptor beta chains below was sequenced from the same sample in a study of cytomegalovirus exposure and HLA in healthy donors. The method was immunoSEQ multiplex PCR; TCRdb's version includes in-frame clones alone and lacks a portion of them. The table includes roughly 130,000 clones, roughly 90% detected once. The source material was PBMCs. These receptors were taken from a man aged 18 to 35 in good health and CMV-seronegative.

This clone has just a few counts. This chain connects TRBV2 to TRBJ2-5, with D perhaps matching TRBD1 (6 bases). This CDR3 spans 15 amino acids. From germline, CDR1 is SNHLY and CDR2 FYNNEI. Trimming shortened V by 5 bases and J by 3 bases, and 16 bases separated the two germline ends. DNA of the CDR3: TGTGCCAGCAGTAATAACAGGGTTTGGGAAGAGACCCAGTACTTC. Its protein product is CASSNNRVWEETQYF.

The genes are TRBV6-6 and TRBJ2-5, with D possibly TRBD1 on 6 matching bases. With 2 bases removed from V and 7 bases from J, the gap between germline ends came to 17 bases. Germline values: CDR1 MNHNY, CDR2 SVGAGI (reference sequence). This CDR3 region has 15 residues. CDR3 residues: CASSYQYGTSGTQYF. Here the CDR3 DNA reads TGTGCCAGCAGTTACCAATACGGGACAAGTGGGACCCAGTACTTC.

The rearrangement joins TRBV30 to TRBJ1-2; the match to TRBD1 covers 8 bases. Germline V CDR1 and CDR2: GTSNPN, SVGIG (reference sequence). CDR3 length equals 12 residues. Unmatched junction bases numbered 2, after V lost 5 bases and J lost 3 bases. CDR3 in amino acids: CAWGQGDYGYTF. CDR3 DNA: TGTGCCTGGGGACAGGGAGACTATGGCTACACCTTC.

This clone was seen once. The chain combines TRBV27 with TRBJ2-5; 7 bases fit TRBD2. Germline-derived CDR1 and CDR2 are MNHEY and SMNVEV (reference sequence). This CDR3 contains 15 residues. With 7 bases clipped from V and 4 bases from J, the junction kept 12 bases outside the gene matches. CDR3: CASTFSGGVGETQYF. CDR3 nucleotide sequence: TGTGCCAGCACCTTCTCGGGGGGAGTAGGAGAGACCCAGTACTTC.

This chain uses TRBV13 with TRBJ2-7, with 9 bases lining up with TRBD1. This CDR3 has 15 amino acids. The junction had 6 bases not matched to a gene; V was cut back by 5 bases and J by 1 base. CDR1 is PRHDT and CDR2 is FYEKMQ in the germline V gene (reference sequence). CDR3 coding DNA: TGTGCCAGCAGCCTGGGGACAGGGTCTTCCTACGAGCAGTACTTC. Encoded protein: CASSLGTGSSYEQYF.

This clone was detected a few times. V is TRBV2 and J is TRBJ2-7; D uncertain. CDR3 length: 11 amino acids. V was pared by 5 bases and J by 4 bases, with 6 bases between. Germline CDR1 and CDR2: SNHLY and FYNNEI. CDR3: CASSLAYEQYF. DNA for the CDR3: TGTGCCAGCAGTCTGGCATACGAGCAGTACTTC. The variable domain in full, with the rest retrieved from reference TRBV2 and TRBJ2-7, is EPEVTQTPSHQVTQMGQEVILRCVPISNHLYFYWYRQILGQKVEFLVSFYNNEISEKSEIFDDQFSVERPDGSNFTLKIRSTKLEDSAMYFCASSLAYEQYFGPGTRLTVT.

The chain employs TRBV5-1 and TRBJ2-7; 15 nucleotides line up with TRBD2. Looked up from germline, CDR1 is SGHRS and CDR2 is YFSETQ. The trim removed 3 bases at V and 4 bases at J, leaving 5 bases unmatched. CDR3 length equals 16 residues. CDR3 sequence: CASSWTGTSGRYEQYF. As DNA, the CDR3 is TGCGCCAGCAGCTGGACCGGGACTAGCGGGAGGTACGAGCAGTACTTC.

This clone was counted only a few times. Distinct nucleotide sequences in the sample also encode this CDR3. V is TRBV27 and J is TRBJ1-5; D not resolved. Trimming cost V 1 base and J 1 base, with 8 bases left between them. Germline-derived CDR1 and CDR2 are MNHEY and SMNVEV (reference sequence). The CDR3 spans 15 residues. CDR3 sequence reads: CASSLYGVSNQPQHF. As DNA, the CDR3 is TGTGCCAGCAGTTTATACGGGGTGAGCAATCAGCCCCAGCATTTT.

This chain joins TRBV5-4 and TRBJ1-4; D might be TRBD1 (5 bases). The CDR3 totals 15 residues. Germline-derived CDR1 and CDR2 are SGHNT and YYREEE (reference sequence). The V and J ends lost 3 bases and 6 bases respectively, with 15 bases between them. The CDR3 DNA follows: TGTGCCAGCAGCTCGCGGGGCTTAGGGGATGAAAAACTGTTTTTT. It specifies CASSSRGLGDEKLFF.

The V and J genes are TRBV6-1 and TRBJ1-6; tentative D call: TRBD1 (6 bases). Looked up from germline, CDR1 is MNHNS and CDR2 is SASEGT. Between the trimmed V and J ends, which lost 2 bases and 3 bases, there was a span of 11 bases. The CDR3 spans 16 residues. For the CDR3, the DNA is TGTGCCAGCAGTGAATGGGGGCAGCTCTATAATTCACCCCTCCACTTT. This codes for CASSEWGQLYNSPLHF.

This clone showed up just once. The chain couples TRBV5-1 to TRBJ2-3, with TRBD1 identical over 11 bases. Germline V gives CDR1 SGHRS, CDR2 YFSETQ. Trimming at V came to 4 bases and at J to 6 bases, leaving 7 bases not matched to a gene. CDR3 length: 15 amino acids. The CDR3 sequence is CASSPGGQGADTQYF. CDR3 sequence (DNA): TGCGCCAGCAGCCCGGGAGGACAGGGGGCCGATACGCAGTATTTT. The full variable domain, rest sourced from reference TRBV5-1 and TRBJ2-3, is KAGVTQTPRYLIKTRGQQVTLSCSPISGHRSVSWYQQTPGQGLQFLFEYFSETQRNKGNFPGRFSGRQFSNSRSEMNVSTLELGDSALYLCASSPGGQGADTQYFGPGTRLTVL.

In DNA, the CDR3 is TGTGCCAGCAGTAGAAGGACAGGGGCGGTTCAAGAGACCCAGTACTTC. Translation: CASSRRTGAVQETQYF. This chain joins TRBV27 and TRBJ2-5; 9 positions match TRBD1. The ends lost 5 bases at V and 2 bases at J; junction bases unmatched: 9. This CDR3 is built from 16 residues. Germline assignment: CDR1 MNHEY and CDR2 SMNVEV (reference sequence).

The chain carries TRBV7-9 and TRBJ1-6, with 7 bases identical to TRBD1. V shed 9 bases and J 5 bases; nucleotides not matched to a gene: 4. CDR1 and CDR2 from the germline V gene are SEHNR and FQNEAQ (reference sequence). This CDR3 has 13 amino acids. CDR3 amino acids: CASTTGDNSPLHF. The CDR3 nucleotides read TGTGCCAGTACAACAGGGGATAATTCACCCCTCCACTTT.

The chain carries TRBV7-9 and TRBJ1-1, with D possibly TRBD1 on 6 matching bases. Trimming left V 5 bases short and J 0 bases short, with 16 bases between. This CDR3 has 16 amino acids. The germline V gene encodes CDR1 SEHNR and CDR2 FQNEAQ (reference sequence). CDR3 amino acids: CASSTGQTTMNTEAFF. CDR3 DNA sequence: TGTGCCAGCAGCACCGGACAGACCACTATGAACACTGAAGCTTTCTTT.

The V call is TRBV7-9, the J call TRBJ2-4; tentatively, D is TRBD1 (5 bases). This CDR3 is built from 12 residues. Germline V gives CDR1 SEHNR, CDR2 FQNEAQ (reference sequence). V was trimmed by 7 bases and J by 5 bases, leaving 9 bases between them. CDR3 sequence (DNA): TGTGCCAGCAACCTAGGGGAAAACATTCAGTACTTC. It encodes CASNLGENIQYF.

J is TRBJ1-2 and V is TRBV28; no clear D. The CDR3 runs to 16 residues. CDR1 and CDR2 from the germline V gene are MDHEN and SYDVKM. The V end lost 3 bases, the J end lost 5 bases, and 19 bases lay between the germline ends. CDR3 region: CASSFLERVSLYGYTF. The CDR3 DNA is TGTGCCAGCAGTTTTCTCGAGAGGGTCTCCCTTTATGGCTACACCTTC.

The rearrangement links TRBV5-6 to TRBJ2-7; TRBD2 matches at 13 bases. CDR3 length: 16 amino acids. J was trimmed by 3 bases and V by 4 bases; bases with no gene match: 7. The germline gives CDR1 SGHDT, CDR2 YYEEEE. DNA for the CDR3: TGTGCCAGCAGCGCATCCGGGACTAGCGGGAACTACGAGCAGTACTTC. Translating it yields CASSASGTSGNYEQYF.

V usage is TRBV6-5 and J usage is TRBJ2-7, with unresolved D. The V and J ends lost 5 bases and 2 bases respectively, with 13 bases between them. Germline V gene lookup returns CDR1 MNHEY and CDR2 SVGAGI. This CDR3 region has 14 residues. CDR3 amino acids: CASSPTNSAYEQYF. The CDR3 bases are TGTGCCAGCAGTCCTACGAACAGTGCCTACGAGCAGTACTTC.

V and J are TRBV27 and TRBJ1-5; D possibly corresponds to TRBD1 (5 bases). Per the germline V gene, CDR1 is MNHEY and CDR2 is SMNVEV (reference sequence). CDR3 length: 14 residues. The V end was cut by 8 bases, the J end by 7 bases, with 18 bases between. The CDR3, as DNA: TGTGCCAGCGGGGAAGGCCGGGGGATCCAGCCCCAGCATTTT. This gives the protein CASGEGRGIQPQHF.

The rearrangement links TRBV2 to TRBJ1-4; D is ambiguous. The germline gives CDR1 SNHLY, CDR2 FYNNEI. The CDR3 covers 13 residues. Trimming took off 6 bases at V and 2 bases at J, with 7 bases between the two ends. The CDR3 nucleotides are TGTGCCAGCAGATTACTTACTAATGAAAAACTGTTTTTT. Translated, it gives CASRLLTNEKLFF.

The rearrangement uses TRBV18 and TRBJ1-1; D is unresolved. Germline CDR1 is KGHSH and CDR2 is LQKENI. This CDR3 is 13 amino acids long. V shed 2 bases and J shed 4 bases, with 8 bases lying between them. The chain's CDR3 is CASSPAPSTEAFF. The CDR3 nucleotides read TGTGCCAGCTCACCAGCGCCGTCCACTGAAGCTTTCTTT.

The J gene is TRBJ2-1, the V gene TRBV7-7, with D possibly TRBD2 on 6 matching bases. Per the germline V gene, CDR1 is SSHAT and CDR2 is FNYEAQ (reference sequence). The CDR3 is 14 residues long. Trimming took 5 bases from V and 6 from J, leaving 14 bases between them. The CDR3 nucleotides read TGTGCCAGCAGCCCCGACCGGGGGTCCAATGAGCAGTTCTTC. Amino acid sequence: CASSPDRGSNEQFF.

The gene calls are TRBV2 and TRBJ2-7; 12 positions match TRBD2. The CDR3 has 14 amino acids. In germline, CDR1 is SNHLY, CDR2 FYNNEI. J was trimmed by 10 bases and V by 8 bases; bases with no gene match: 12. The CDR3: CASGDGLAGRVQYF. CDR3 sequence (DNA): TGTGCCAGCGGAGATGGACTAGCGGGAAGAGTACAGTACTTC.

This chain connects TRBV4-3 to TRBJ2-1; 14 bases align to TRBD2. The CDR3 spans 17 residues. Germline CDR1 LGHNA, CDR2 YSLEER. The J segment lost 2 bases and the V segment lost 7 bases, leaving 7 bases of the junction unmatched. The CDR3 coding sequence is TGCGCCAGCACCCTCGGACTAGCGGGAGGTCCCTACAATGAGCAGTTCTTC. Protein: CASTLGLAGGPYNEQFF.

J is TRBJ1-1 and V is TRBV7-2; possible D gene TRBD1, 6 bases. Germline V gene sequence: CDR1 SGHTA, CDR2 FQGNSA. The CDR3 spans 12 residues. V gave up 5 bases and J gave up 12 bases, with 16 bases separating them. The CDR3 spells CASSTQGVETFF. As DNA, the CDR3 is TGTGCCAGCAGCACACAGGGTGTCGAAACTTTCTTT.

V usage is TRBV6-5 and J usage is TRBJ1-1; D is undetermined. Trimming took 0 bases from V and 0 from J, leaving 2 bases between them. Looked up from germline, CDR1 is MNHEY and CDR2 is SVGAGI. The CDR3 consists of 13 residues. CDR3 nucleotide sequence: TGTGCCAGCAGTTACTCCTTGAACACTGAAGCTTTCTTT. It specifies CASSYSLNTEAFF.

The genes are TRBV9 and TRBJ2-3; 9 bases are shared with TRBD2. The CDR3 has 16 residues. V lost 4 bases, J lost 5 bases, and 11 bases stayed unmatched. CDR1 SGDLS and CDR2 YYNGEE come from the germline V gene. CDR3 protein: CASSPQTASGVDTQYF. The CDR3, as DNA: TGTGCCAGCAGCCCCCAAACGGCTAGCGGGGTAGATACGCAGTATTTT.

The CDR3 sequence: CASSARAGGSFTGELFF. DNA of the CDR3: TGTGCCAGTAGTGCCCGGGCTGGCGGGAGTTTTACCGGGGAGCTGTTTTTT. This chain links TRBV19 with TRBJ2-2; TRBD2 agrees at 7 bases. Germline trimming cut 5 bases from V and 5 bases from J; bases unmatched to any gene: 14. Germline values: CDR1 LNHDA, CDR2 SQIVND (reference sequence). This CDR3 spans 17 amino acids.

This rearrangement joins TRBV27 to TRBJ2-6; D is ambiguous. Germline CDR1 reads MNHEY; CDR2 reads SMNVEV (reference sequence). With 0 bases removed from V and 0 bases from J, the gap between germline ends came to 9 bases. The length of the CDR3 is 17 residues. CDR3 residues: CASSLSSSSSGANVLTF. CDR3 nucleotide sequence: TGTGCCAGCAGTTTATCGTCGTCTAGCTCTGGGGCCAACGTCCTGACTTTC.

The rearrangement uses TRBV10-3 and TRBJ2-1, with TRBD2 matching over 9 bases. V was pared by 0 bases and J by 5 bases, with 8 bases of the junction left unmatched. Germline values: CDR1 ENHRY, CDR2 SYGVKD. The CDR3 covers 17 residues. CDR3 DNA sequence: TGTGCCATCAGTGAGTCAGGGCCTAGCGGGGAACACAATGAGCAGTTCTTC. This codes for CAISESGPSGEHNEQFF.

This sequence joins TRBV6-5 and TRBJ2-5; the D gene is possibly TRBD2 (6 bases). Germline values: CDR1 MNHEY, CDR2 SVGAGI. V lost 4 bases and J lost 3, with 15 bases in between. The CDR3 runs 15 residues. The CDR3 spells CASSFGGLSEETQYF. The CDR3, as DNA: TGTGCCAGCAGTTTCGGGGGTCTAAGCGAAGAGACCCAGTACTTC.